Each of the 21 T cell receptor beta chains below was sequenced from the same sample in a study of Ad26.COV2.S vaccination and SARS-CoV-2 variants. Treatment given: around 19 received Ad26.COV2.S at low or high dose, single or two shots; about 5 received placebo; per-sample allocation not given. The samples date from day 63 after the first vaccine or placebo injection. Only in-frame clones appear in the TCRdb table, and some are missing; sequencing was by immunoSEQ multiplex PCR. Here the sample spans about 400,000 clones, 89% being singletons. The sample here was peripheral blood, taken in a trial of Ad26.COV2.S vaccine versus placebo. The receptors shown here come from a person between 18 and 65 years old who received the Ad26.COV2.S COVID-19 vaccine or a placebo.

V is TRBV6-2 or TRBV6-3 and J is TRBJ2-7, with D hard to call. Germline lookup yields CDR1 MNHEY and CDR2 SVGEGT. V dropped 2 bases and J dropped 7 bases, with 6 bases sitting between them. This CDR3 region has 11 residues. CDR3 bases: TGTGCCAGCAGTTACGCGTGGGAGCAGTACTTC. It is translated as CASSYAWEQYF.

The V call is TRBV15, the J call TRBJ1-1; no reliable D call. Deletions cut 6 bases from V and 7 bases from J, with 15 bases between. There are 13 residues in the CDR3. CDR1 LNHNV and CDR2 YYDKDF come from the germline V gene (reference sequence). The CDR3 region has the DNA TGTGCCACCAGAGTTACGGTGGACGATGAAGCTTTCTTT. This gives the protein CATRVTVDDEAFF.

The chain recombines TRBV12-3 or TRBV12-4 with TRBJ1-5; D not resolved. The CDR3 consists of 13 residues. Trimming shortened V by 7 bases and J by 5 bases, and 12 bases separated the two germline ends. The chain's CDR3 is CASTSVKDQPQHF. As DNA, the CDR3 is TGTGCCAGCACCTCGGTGAAGGATCAGCCCCAGCATTTT.

V is TRBV9 and J is TRBJ2-2, with D unclear. The V end lost 4 bases, the J end lost 7 bases, and 11 bases lay between the germline ends. The CDR3 runs to 13 residues. Germline loops: CDR1 SGDLS, CDR2 YYNGEE. CDR3 amino acids: CASSTRSDGELFF. CDR3 nucleotide sequence: TGTGCCAGCAGCACAAGGAGTGACGGGGAGCTGTTTTTT.

The J gene is TRBJ2-3, the V gene TRBV6-2 or TRBV6-3; 7 positions match TRBD1. J was trimmed by 0 bases and V by 0 bases; bases with no gene match: 6. This CDR3 has 17 amino acids. CDR1 and CDR2 (germline): MNHEY, SVGEGT. The CDR3 nucleotides read TGTGCCAGCAGTTACTCGTCGGGGACAGTAAGCACAGATACGCAGTATTTT. Translated, it gives CASSYSSGTVSTDTQYF.

The chain couples TRBV19 to TRBJ2-1, with TRBD2 identical over 9 bases. Germline V gives CDR1 LNHDA, CDR2 SQIVND (reference sequence). CDR3 length: 19 residues. J lost 2 bases, V lost 7 bases, and 18 bases had no gene match. CDR3 residues: CASTRGLALGVAAYNEQFF. CDR3 bases: TGTGCCAGTACCCGGGGACTAGCCCTTGGGGTGGCCGCCTACAATGAGCAGTTCTTC.

The V and J genes are TRBV5-6 and TRBJ1-1; D gene uncertain. The length of the CDR3 is 14 residues. V was clipped by 2 bases and J by 2 bases, with 10 bases between them. In germline, CDR1 is SGHDT, CDR2 YYEEEE. The CDR3 spells CASSLESTNTEAFF. The CDR3 bases are TGTGCCAGCAGCTTAGAGTCCACTAACACTGAAGCTTTCTTT.

This clone has just a few counts. The genes are TRBV7-3 and TRBJ2-1; 9 bases align to TRBD2. The CDR3 length is 15 residues. Germline loops: CDR1 SGHTA, CDR2 FQGTGA. V shed 3 bases and J 7 bases; nucleotides not matched to a gene: 7. In DNA form, the CDR3 reads TGTGCCAGCAGCTTCCCTGGCGGGAGGGCTAATGAGCAGTTCTTC. This gives the protein CASSFPGGRANEQFF.

In its sample, this clone was seen once. The CDR3 region is CASSPRVGQGNEQFF. The CDR3, as DNA: TGTGCCAGCAGCCCCAGGGTCGGGCAGGGCAATGAGCAGTTCTTC. The chain has TRBV16 and TRBJ2-1; D is perhaps TRBD1 (5 bases). The CDR3 has 15 amino acids. V lost 4 bases to trimming and J lost 6 bases, with 16 bases between them. The V gene's germline CDR1 is KGHSY and CDR2 FQNENV.

The chain combines TRBV5-4 with TRBJ2-7, with TRBD2 identical over 8 bases. The V segment lost 5 bases and the J segment 2 bases; nucleotides outside the gene matches: 3. CDR1 and CDR2 (germline): SGHNT, YYREEE (reference sequence). This CDR3 region has 13 residues. This CDR3 reads CASRAGVAYEQYF. For the CDR3, the DNA is TGTGCCAGCAGAGCGGGAGTGGCCTACGAGCAGTACTTC.

The chain carries TRBV6-2 or TRBV6-3 and TRBJ2-7; 7 nucleotides align to TRBD1. This CDR3 spans 12 amino acids. Looked up from germline, CDR1 is MNHEY and CDR2 is SVGEGT. V was clipped by 5 bases and J by 3 bases; unmatched bases: 1. This CDR3 is CASSRDSYEQYF. CDR3 DNA: TGTGCCAGCAGTCGGGACAGCTACGAGCAGTACTTC.

CDR3 protein: CAWSPRDSKNIQYF. CDR3 in DNA: TGTGCCTGGAGTCCCCGGGACAGCAAAAACATTCAGTACTTC. The rearrangement links TRBV30 to TRBJ2-4, with 7 bases matching TRBD1. This CDR3 has 14 amino acids. J lost 3 bases, V lost 2 bases, and 4 bases had no gene match. Germline CDR1 and CDR2: GTSNPN and SVGIG (reference sequence).

This clone appeared once. The chain carries TRBV11-3 and TRBJ1-6; D is perhaps TRBD1 (5 bases). CDR3 length equals 13 residues. Germline V CDR1 and CDR2: SGHNT, YENEEA. Trimming left V 5 bases short and J 7 bases short, with 9 bases between. The chain's CDR3 is CASSPSGNSPLHF. As DNA, the CDR3 is TGTGCCAGCAGCCCTTCAGGGAATTCACCCCTCCACTTT.

CDR3 loop: CASSTKPDGSALHF. In nucleotides, the CDR3 is TGTGCCAGCAGCACCAAACCGGATGGATCTGCCCTCCACTTT. The gene calls are TRBV9 and TRBJ1-6; no firm D call. The CDR3 length is 14 residues. Germline assignment: CDR1 SGDLS and CDR2 YYNGEE. Trimming removed 4 bases at V and 14 bases at J, with 19 bases between.

The chain is built from TRBV3-1 (or the pseudogene TRBV3-2) and TRBJ2-7; a possible D gene is TRBD1 (5 bases). The CDR3 is made up of 14 amino acids. Looked up from germline, CDR1 is LGHDT and CDR2 is YNNKEL (reference sequence). V lost 1 base and J lost 5, with 12 bases in between. In DNA form, the CDR3 reads TGTGCCAGCAGCCAAGCATGCAGGGTCCACGAGCAGTACTTC. It is translated as CASSQACRVHEQYF.

The chain uses TRBV9 and TRBJ2-1; 10 nucleotides line up with TRBD2. This CDR3 region has 17 residues. Per the germline V gene, CDR1 is SGDLS and CDR2 is YYNGEE. The J segment lost 9 bases and the V segment lost 4 bases, leaving 16 bases of the junction unmatched. The chain's CDR3 is CASSLTFLAGAVGEQFF. The CDR3, as DNA: TGTGCCAGCAGCTTAACCTTCCTAGCGGGAGCAGTTGGTGAGCAGTTCTTC.

The chain joins TRBV4-1 to TRBJ2-5; 8 bases are shared with TRBD1. Trimming took 3 bases from V and 4 from J; bases not matched to a gene: 10. The CDR3 extends over 16 amino acids. Germline CDR1 MGHRA, CDR2 YSYEKL. The CDR3 spells CASSHPGQGSGETQYF. CDR3 bases: TGCGCCAGCAGCCACCCTGGACAGGGTTCGGGAGAGACCCAGTACTTC.

The chain links TRBV5-1 to TRBJ2-7; weak D call: TRBD2 (12 bases). The CDR3 totals 18 residues. CDR1 SGHRS and CDR2 YFSETQ come from the germline V gene. Between the trimmed V and J ends, which lost 0 bases and 3 bases, there was a span of 22 bases. The CDR3 nucleotides are TGCGCCAGCAGCTTGGGGGACAGGGGGACTAGCGGGCTCTACGAGCAGTACTTC. This encodes CASSLGDRGTSGLYEQYF. Full variable domain (rest looked up from reference TRBV5-1 and TRBJ2-7): KAGVTQTPRYLIKTRGQQVTLSCSPISGHRSVSWYQQTPGQGLQFLFEYFSETQRNKGNFPGRFSGRQFSNSRSEMNVSTLELGDSALYLCASSLGDRGTSGLYEQYFGPGTRLTVT.

In its sample, this clone was seen a few times. The chain joins TRBV5-5 to TRBJ2-1; D gene unclear. V was trimmed by 5 bases and J by 4 bases, leaving 4 bases between them. The CDR3 contains 11 residues. CDR1 and CDR2 from the germline V gene are SGHKS and YYEKEE (reference sequence). The CDR3, as DNA: TGTGCCAGCAGTCAGTACAATGAGCAGTTCTTC. As protein: CASSQYNEQFF.

The chain combines TRBV27 with TRBJ2-2, with 13 bases aligning to TRBD2. Per germline, CDR1 MNHEY and CDR2 SMNVEV (reference sequence). CDR3 length equals 20 residues. V was clipped by 4 bases and J by 7 bases; unmatched bases: 18. The CDR3 nucleotides read TGTGCCAGCAGTTCGCTTCAGGGGGTGAGGACTAGCGGGAGCAGCGGGGAGCTGTTTTTT. Protein sequence: CASSSLQGVRTSGSSGELFF.

The chain is built from TRBV5-1 and TRBJ2-5; D remains unclear. The V gene's germline CDR1 is SGHRS and CDR2 YFSETQ. The CDR3 has 14 amino acids. Trimming took 0 bases from V and 2 from J, leaving 8 bases between them. For the CDR3, the DNA is TGCGCCAGCAGCTTGGAACGGTTGCAAGAGACCCAGTACTTC. Its protein is CASSLERLQETQYF.